This T cell receptor (beta chain) derives from a study of response to subunit inactivated influenza vaccine. Germline CDR1 LGHNA, CDR2 YSLEER. J was trimmed by 5 bases and V by 0 bases; bases with no gene match: 4. The CDR3 totals 15 residues. TCRdb redid the calling of the RT-PCR reads with MiXCR, one entry per CDR3 protein. Of about half a million distinct CDR3 sequences in the sample, less than 8% were seen once. The study, taken as a whole, reports: New T cells are recruited in small numbers by each seasonal influenza vaccination, according to the authors' suggestion.

In its sample, this clonotype was seen a few times. Antigen: not known. This clonotype was obtained from a man between 50 and 70 years old who received an inactivated influenza vaccine. The starting material was PBMCs from blood, obtained around 25 months after vaccination. The chain recombines TRBV4-3 with TRBJ1-3, with 7 bases aligning to TRBD1. In DNA form, the CDR3 reads TGCGCCAGCAGCCAAGATTTAGGGGGCAGAAACACCATATATTTT. Translation: CASSQDLGGRNTIYF.